A single TCR beta chain is shown here with its context. Repertoires were generated with immunoSEQ multiplex PCR, while TCRdb's copy carries only in-frame clones and drops some. The sample yields fewer than 800,000 clones, around 92% seen once. Indicated treatment: some 20 received Ad26.COV2.S at low or high dose, single or two shots; several received placebo; per-sample allocation not given. The study sampled participants on day 63 after the first vaccine or placebo injection. This entry belongs to a study of Ad26.COV2.S vaccination and SARS-CoV-2 variants. This CDR3 region has 15 residues. The V end lost 5 bases, the J end lost 3 bases, and 17 bases lay between the germline ends. Looked up from germline, CDR1 is PRHDT and CDR2 is FYEKMQ (reference sequence).

The rearrangement links TRBV13 to TRBJ2-7; no definite D call. The source of this sequence is a person between 18 and 60 years old who received the Ad26.COV2.S COVID-19 vaccine or a placebo. The material was peripheral blood, obtained in a trial of Ad26.COV2.S vaccine versus placebo. For the CDR3, the DNA is TGTGCCAGCAGCCCTACCACTATAGGCGTCTACGAGCAGTACTTC. Encoded protein: CASSPTTIGVYEQYF.